This T cell receptor beta chain stems from a study of breast tumors, draining lymph nodes, adjacent tissues. Germline V gene data show CDR1 as MNHEY and CDR2 as SVGEGT. The CDR3 covers 17 residues. Samples came from axillary lymph nodes draining the breast cancer. On this clonotype itself: Its specificity is unknown. One end of the junction is discordant with germline, which a read error may explain.

TCRdb ran MiXCR on the multiplex PCR reads and lists one entry per CDR3 protein. This table has around 150,000 distinct CDR3 sequences, 30% to 35% appearing once. Study-wide results and caveats: Most tumor T cells seemingly derive from lymph node, then expand in tumor.

Sequencing was carried out using axillary lymph node tissue. V and J are TRBV6-2 or TRBV6-3 and TRBJ2-6, with a weak D call TRBD1 (6 bases). This sequence was found in a female donor with breast cancer. Some clones in this sample may be carry-over from other donors' samples. The DNA of the CDR3 is TGTGCCAGCAGTCACTCGAGAGGGGGATCTGGGGCCAACGTCCTGACTTTC. It is translated as CASSHSRGGSGANVLTF.